This T cell receptor (beta chain) was documented in a study of T cell repertoires in cytomegalovirus infection. Study context: Both CMV infection and a matching HLA type were indicated by public TCR beta signatures.

The V segment lost 1 base and the J segment 3 bases; nucleotides outside the gene matches: 6. Germline CDR1 is SGHRS and CDR2 is YFSETQ. The CDR3 runs 15 residues. TCRdb re-called the reads through MiXCR, storing one row per CDR3 protein. The profile shows hundreds of thousands of distinct CDR3 sequences, less than 40% of them singletons. Input material: PBMCs. The sequence was collected from a human donor in good health (CMV status not recorded). Some clones in this sample may be carry-over from other donors' samples. The genes are TRBV5-1 and TRBJ1-2; TRBD1 aligns across 7 bases. The CDR3 DNA reads as TGCGCCAGCAGCTTGAGGCAGGGACAGCACTATGGCTACACCTTC. It specifies CASSLRQGQHYGYTF.